The entry below describes one T cell receptor (beta chain). Its specific antigen is unknown. No base qualities exist here, and no much larger clone lies one base off it. The sample originates from a study of shared clonotypes between healthy human individuals (dated by TCRdb to 2020 to 2021). With respect to the entire study: A few men and two women, aged 18 to 49 years, made up the cohort. For each donor, CD4 naive and CD4 memory were each run on three plates, CD8 naive on two plates, and CD8 memory on one plate. To estimate repertoire size and how much clonotypes are shared between individuals, the study performed deep sequencing of blood TCR repertoires from five healthy adults. Different laboratories and diverse techniques were used to prepare libraries and sequence TCR repertoires, to increase sequencing depth and limit assay-specific biases. Leukapheresis yielded between about 0.9 and 10 billion PBMCs per donor. Overall results and qualifications from the work: Because the study included a small number of donors, the genetic and exposure-history diversity represented was limited. Higher generation probabilities were observed for clonotypes shared by all four sorted-subset donors than for non-shared clonotypes. Pairwise subsampling indicated that sequencing depth was expected to affect the degree of clonotype sharing among donors. Sharing across a few donors was observed for approximately 5% of naive CD4, 3% to 4% of naive CD8, 2% to 2.5% of memory CD4, and about 0.4% of memory CD8 clonotypes. Sampling was limited to blood, and TCR repertoires in tissue likely differ from TCR repertoires in blood. Even with the large sequencing depth, rarefaction of the sorted-subset datasets indicated that sequencing was incomplete. Naive subsets generally had larger estimated clonotype richness than memory subsets.

Using the deep immunoSEQ assay, multiplex PCR amplified TCR CDR3 regions from genomic DNA. Extracted genomic DNA from each cell subset was spread evenly across all wells of several immunoSEQ 96-well plates, with each plate serving as a replicate. For sorted subsets, each replicate PCR was loaded with 150 to 250 ng genomic DNA, equivalent to roughly 30,000 T cell genomes. Purified libraries were measured with a Qubit 3.0 fluorometer, size-checked on a Bioanalyzer 2100, and measured again with the KAPA Library Quantification kit. A separate single-read 150-cycle Illumina NextSeq 550 flow cell was used to sequence each immunoSEQ 96-well plate. Regarding the original processing steps: Because the immunoSEQ output included only junctional sequences and no quality scores, the filtering could not be the same as the filtering used for full-length reads. Sequences were annotated with PyIR, a Python wrapper for IgBLAST v1.9, and V/J genes and CDR3 were assigned using IMGT germline references. Reads with weak V/J assignments (E-value above 1e-6), missing CDR3, stop codons, out-of-frame junctions, or ambiguous translated residues were removed. V3J clonotypes were defined as sequences sharing an identical inferred V gene, J gene, and CDR3 amino acid sequence. To compute the percentage overlap between repertoires, the number of shared unique clonotypes was divided by the size of the smaller repertoire. Three approaches were used to assess repertoire richness: RTK rarefaction, the Chao1 estimator, and Recon v2.1 estimates of unobserved clonotypes. Generation probabilities for all TCRbeta clonotypes obtained by the gDNA method from a handful of donors were computed using OLGA. Sourced from immuneACCESS, this table was stored by TCRdb with only in-frame sequences that have V and J called. A share of the clones is absent; for the studies checked, an unresolved V gene accounts for under half, and the remainder has no known explanation. The V and J calls and the clone size are those of that table, but D and trimming were determined from the DNA. The sample profile shows hundreds of thousands of clones; more than 95% of them were found once. Around 0.06% of the sample is taken by the ten largest.

The CDR3 runs 15 amino acids, cysteine and phenylalanine included. Solely the CDR3 DNA is kept, with 45 bases framed from the first base. For this chain, trimming is 5 bases at the V end and 5 bases at the J end, and the number of junction bases without a gene match is 8. Looking up the germline V gene (reference sequence) yields CDR1 SEHNR and CDR2 FQNEAQ. Donors were healthy HIV-negative adults with no recently reported acute infections or vaccinations. Every donor was a Caucasian adult residing in Nashville, Tennessee, USA. CD4+ T cells were enriched through magnetic negative selection, after which naive cells were positively selected on CD45RA and the remaining negative fraction served as the memory subset. After blood collection by leukapheresis, PBMCs were isolated using Ficoll-Histopaque density gradient centrifugation and then cryopreserved in the vapor phase of liquid nitrogen. Analytical flow cytometry was used to check the purity and quantity of each magnetically sorted T cell population. Genomic DNA was isolated from each sorted fraction and quantified by UV absorbance on a Nanodrop 2000c.

Sequenced: naive CD4+ T cells sorted from blood. The intended sense of this specimen's cell subset or site label: CD45RA+ positively selected. The chain employs TRBV7-9 and TRBJ2-7; 11 of the junction bases match TRBD1. The sequence was collected from a woman in her thirties in good health. At the DNA level, the sequence is TGTGCCAGCAGCCATTGGGGACAGGGGGGAAACGAGCAGTACTTC. Its protein product is CASSHWGQGGNEQYF.